Given below is one T cell receptor beta chain in context. The antigen is undetermined. The sample originates from a study of shared clonotypes between healthy human individuals. Study at large: The study drew on a couple of women and a few men aged 18 to 49 as donors. Study observations and caveats: Clonotypes shared by all four donors outscored non-shared clonotypes in generation probability. A generally larger estimated richness was seen in naive subsets than in memory subsets.

Some clones are missing from TCRdb's copy, which holds only in-frame ones; the method was immunoSEQ multiplex PCR. The table includes about 670,000 clones, about three quarters detected once. The germline CDR1 and CDR2 sequences are MGHRA and YSYEKL. With 2 bases removed from V and 4 bases from J, the gap between germline ends came to 5 bases. This CDR3 contains 12 residues. Sequencing was performed on memory CD4+ T cells sorted from blood. Sample subset: CD45RA-negative fraction. The genes are TRBV4-1 and TRBJ2-5; possibly TRBD1 for D (5 bases). The clonotype originates from a woman aged 30 to 39 in good health. The CDR3 reads CASSQRGETQYF. CDR3 nucleotide sequence: TGCGCCAGCAGCCAAAGGGGAGAGACCCAGTACTTC.